Described below is a single T cell receptor beta chain sequence and its context. Since a far larger clone is one base different, this is likely a read error. The sample comes from a study of circulating CD8 cells and anti-PD-1 response in melanoma. From live CD3+CD8+TCRalphabeta+ cells, four PD-1 and/or TIGIT subsets were sorted. Using around 16 ng of total RNA, TCR libraries were made with the QIAseq Immune Repertoire TCR panel. In TCRdb, the reads were re-called with MiXCR into one record per CDR3 protein. The sample lists more than 1,500 distinct CDR3 sequences, more than 7.5% occurring once. This receptor was identified in a human donor with melanoma. Sequencing was performed on CD8+ T cells from PBMCs, taken at baseline or after one month of anti-PD-1 therapy (not recorded which).

The CDR3 sequence is CASSYTRYNEQYF. The CDR3 DNA reads TGTGCCAGTAGTTACACTAGGTACAATGAGCAGTACTTC. This rearrangement joins TRBV19 to TRBJ2-7; a possible D gene is TRBD2 (5 bases). The CDR3 has 13 residues. Germline CDR1 LNHDA, CDR2 SQIVND (reference sequence). V was shortened by 5 bases and J by 7 bases, with 15 bases between the two germline ends.